This T cell receptor beta chain was documented in a study of blood T cell repertoires in COVID-19. The overall study: Acute and convalescent COVID-19 specimens originated in the United States, Italy and Spain. T cells, B-cell-depleted T cells, or PBMCs provided the cDNA or gDNA that served as material.

TCRdb's copy holds only in-frame clones and misses some; the assay was immunoSEQ multiplex PCR. This table has 310,000 or so clones, about 87% appearing once. There are 17 residues in the CDR3. Trimming took off 0 bases at V and 0 bases at J, with 12 bases between the two ends. Looked up from germline, CDR1 is MNHEY and CDR2 is SMNVEV (reference sequence). The clonotype was recovered from a man in his thirties or forties with COVID-19, enrolled during active disease. The sequencing sample was made of peripheral blood. The chain has TRBV27 and TRBJ1-5; no clear D gene. In DNA form, the CDR3 reads TGTGCCAGCAGTTTATCGTTTCCGGGAGATAGCAATCAGCCCCAGCATTTT. Protein product: CASSLSFPGDSNQPQHF.